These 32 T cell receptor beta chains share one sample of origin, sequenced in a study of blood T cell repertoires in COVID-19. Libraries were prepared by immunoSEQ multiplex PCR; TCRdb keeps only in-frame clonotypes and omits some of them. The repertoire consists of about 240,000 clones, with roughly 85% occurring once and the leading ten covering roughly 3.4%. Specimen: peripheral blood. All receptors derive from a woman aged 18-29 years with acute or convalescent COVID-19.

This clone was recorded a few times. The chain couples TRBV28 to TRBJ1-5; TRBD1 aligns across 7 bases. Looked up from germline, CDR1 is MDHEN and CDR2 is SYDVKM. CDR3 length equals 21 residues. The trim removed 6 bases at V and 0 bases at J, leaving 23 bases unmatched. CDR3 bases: TGTGCCAGCAGCCGCGATCGTTGGGGGGACAGAGGATCCTATAGCAATCAGCCCCAGCATTTT. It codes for CASSRDRWGDRGSYSNQPQHF.

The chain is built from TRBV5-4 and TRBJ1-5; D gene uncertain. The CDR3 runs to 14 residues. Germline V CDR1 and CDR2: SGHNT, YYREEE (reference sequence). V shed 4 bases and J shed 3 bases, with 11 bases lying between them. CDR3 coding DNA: TGTGCCAGCAGCCCCCGCAGACACAATCAGCCCCAGCATTTT. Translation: CASSPRRHNQPQHF.

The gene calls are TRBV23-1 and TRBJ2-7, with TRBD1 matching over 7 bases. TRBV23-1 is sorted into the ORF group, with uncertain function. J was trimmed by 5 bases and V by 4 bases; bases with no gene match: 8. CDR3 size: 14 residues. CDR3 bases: TGCGCCAGCAGTCCTTCCAGGGGGTATAACGAGCAGTACTTC. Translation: CASSPSRGYNEQYF.

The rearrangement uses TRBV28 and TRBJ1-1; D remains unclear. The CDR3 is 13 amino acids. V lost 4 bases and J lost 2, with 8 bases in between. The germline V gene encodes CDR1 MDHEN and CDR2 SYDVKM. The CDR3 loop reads CASSYASNTEAFF. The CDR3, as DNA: TGTGCCAGCAGTTATGCGTCCAACACTGAAGCTTTCTTT.

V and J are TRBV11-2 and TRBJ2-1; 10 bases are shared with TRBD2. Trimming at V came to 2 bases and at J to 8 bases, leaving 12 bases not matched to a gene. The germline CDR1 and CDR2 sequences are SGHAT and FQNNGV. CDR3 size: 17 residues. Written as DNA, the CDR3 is TGTGCCAGCAGCTTACCCCAGACTAGCGGGTACACCGATGAGCAGTTCTTC. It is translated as CASSLPQTSGYTDEQFF.

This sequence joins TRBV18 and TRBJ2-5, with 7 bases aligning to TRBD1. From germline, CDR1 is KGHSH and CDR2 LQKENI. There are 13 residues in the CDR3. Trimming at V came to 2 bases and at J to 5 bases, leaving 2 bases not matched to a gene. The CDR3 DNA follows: TGTGCCAGCTCACCATCACAGGGGGAGACCCAGTACTTC. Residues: CASSPSQGETQYF. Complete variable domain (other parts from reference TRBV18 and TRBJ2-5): NAGVMQNPRHLVRRRGQEARLRCSPMKGHSHVYWYRQLPEEGLKFMVYLQKENIIDESGMPKERFSAEFPKEGPSILRIQQVVRGDSAAYFCASSPSQGETQYFGPGTRLLVL.

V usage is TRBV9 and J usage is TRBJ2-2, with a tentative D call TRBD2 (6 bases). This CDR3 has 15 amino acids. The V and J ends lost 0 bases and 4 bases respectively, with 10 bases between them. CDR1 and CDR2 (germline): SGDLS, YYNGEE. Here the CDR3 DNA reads TGTGCCAGCAGCGTAGATTGGGGAGGCACCGGGGAGCTGTTTTTT. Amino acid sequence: CASSVDWGGTGELFF.

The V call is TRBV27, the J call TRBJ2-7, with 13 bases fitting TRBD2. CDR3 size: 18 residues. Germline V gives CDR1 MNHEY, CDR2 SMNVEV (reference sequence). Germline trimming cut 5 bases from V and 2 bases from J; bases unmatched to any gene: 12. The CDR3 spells CASSIRTSGRRSPYEQYF. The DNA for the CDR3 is TGTGCCAGCAGTATTCGGACTAGCGGGAGACGGAGTCCCTACGAGCAGTACTTC.

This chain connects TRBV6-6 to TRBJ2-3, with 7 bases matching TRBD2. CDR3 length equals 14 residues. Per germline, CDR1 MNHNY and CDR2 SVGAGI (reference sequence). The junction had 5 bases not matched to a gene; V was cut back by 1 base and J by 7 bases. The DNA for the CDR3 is TGTGCCAGCAGTTACTTCAGGGAGGGTAATACGCAGTATTTT. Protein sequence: CASSYFREGNTQYF.

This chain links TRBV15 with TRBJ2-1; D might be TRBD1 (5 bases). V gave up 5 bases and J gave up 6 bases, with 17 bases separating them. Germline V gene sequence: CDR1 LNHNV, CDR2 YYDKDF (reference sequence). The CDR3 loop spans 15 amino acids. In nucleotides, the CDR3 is TGTGCCACCAGCGGACCCCAGGGCCTTTTCAATGAGCAGTTCTTC. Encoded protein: CATSGPQGLFNEQFF.

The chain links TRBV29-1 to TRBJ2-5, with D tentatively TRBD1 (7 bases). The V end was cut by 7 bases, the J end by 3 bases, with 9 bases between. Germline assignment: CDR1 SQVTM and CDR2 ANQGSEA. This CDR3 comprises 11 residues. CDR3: CSGGTEETQYF. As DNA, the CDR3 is TGCAGCGGCGGGACAGAAGAGACCCAGTACTTC.

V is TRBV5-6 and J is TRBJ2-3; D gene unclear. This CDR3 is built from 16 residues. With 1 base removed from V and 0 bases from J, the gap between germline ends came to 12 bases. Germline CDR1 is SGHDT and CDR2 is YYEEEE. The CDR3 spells CASSLLGEISTDTQYF. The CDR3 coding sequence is TGTGCCAGCAGCTTGTTGGGCGAGATAAGCACAGATACGCAGTATTTT.

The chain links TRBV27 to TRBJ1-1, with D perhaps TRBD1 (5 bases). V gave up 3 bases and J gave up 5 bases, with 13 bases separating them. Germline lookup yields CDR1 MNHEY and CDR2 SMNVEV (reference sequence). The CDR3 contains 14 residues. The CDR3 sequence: CASSLGKGLTEAFF. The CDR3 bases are TGTGCCAGCAGTTTGGGGAAGGGGTTGACTGAAGCTTTCTTT.

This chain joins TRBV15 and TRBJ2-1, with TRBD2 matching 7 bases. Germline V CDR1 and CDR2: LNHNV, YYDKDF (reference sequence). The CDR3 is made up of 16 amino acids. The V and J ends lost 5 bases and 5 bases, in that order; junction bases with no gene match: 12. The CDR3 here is CATSGKLGGSDNEQFF. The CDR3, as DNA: TGTGCCACCAGCGGAAAGTTGGGCGGGAGCGACAATGAGCAGTTCTTC.

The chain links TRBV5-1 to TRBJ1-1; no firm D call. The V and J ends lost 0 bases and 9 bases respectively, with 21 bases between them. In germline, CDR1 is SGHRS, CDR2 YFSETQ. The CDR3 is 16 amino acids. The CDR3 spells CASSLGGAGMEGKAFF. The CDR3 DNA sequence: TGCGCCAGCAGCTTGGGAGGCGCGGGGATGGAAGGGAAAGCTTTCTTT.

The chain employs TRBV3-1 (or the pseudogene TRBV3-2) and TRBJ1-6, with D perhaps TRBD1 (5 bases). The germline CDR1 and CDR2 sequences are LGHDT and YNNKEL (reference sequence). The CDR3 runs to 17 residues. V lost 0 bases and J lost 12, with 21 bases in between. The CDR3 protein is CASSQDPSQGKILPLHF. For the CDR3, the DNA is TGTGCCAGCAGCCAAGATCCGAGCCAGGGTAAAATTTTACCCCTCCACTTT.

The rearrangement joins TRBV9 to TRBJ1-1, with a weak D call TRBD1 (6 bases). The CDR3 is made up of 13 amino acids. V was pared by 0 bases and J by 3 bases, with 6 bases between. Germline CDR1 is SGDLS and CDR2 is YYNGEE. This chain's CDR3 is CASSVGGHTEAFF. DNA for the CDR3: TGTGCCAGCAGCGTAGGGGGGCACACTGAAGCTTTCTTT.

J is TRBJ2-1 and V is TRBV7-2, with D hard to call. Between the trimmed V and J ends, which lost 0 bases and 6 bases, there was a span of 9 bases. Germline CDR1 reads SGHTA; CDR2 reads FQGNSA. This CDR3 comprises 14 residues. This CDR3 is CASSLAGPRNEQFF. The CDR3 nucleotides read TGTGCCAGCAGCTTAGCTGGCCCCCGCAATGAGCAGTTCTTC.

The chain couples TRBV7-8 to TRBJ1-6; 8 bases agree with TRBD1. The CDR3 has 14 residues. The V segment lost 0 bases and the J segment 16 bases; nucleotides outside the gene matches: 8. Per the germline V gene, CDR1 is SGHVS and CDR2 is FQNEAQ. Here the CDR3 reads CASSLAGQASSLHF. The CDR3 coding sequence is TGTGCCAGCAGCTTAGCGGGACAGGCTTCATCACTCCACTTT. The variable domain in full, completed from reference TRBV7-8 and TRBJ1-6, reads GAGVSQSPRYKVAKRGQDVALRCDPISGHVSLFWYQQALGQGPEFLTYFQNEAQLDKSGLPSDRFFAERPEGSVSTLKIQRTQQEDSAVYLCASSLAGQASSLHFGNGTRLTVT.

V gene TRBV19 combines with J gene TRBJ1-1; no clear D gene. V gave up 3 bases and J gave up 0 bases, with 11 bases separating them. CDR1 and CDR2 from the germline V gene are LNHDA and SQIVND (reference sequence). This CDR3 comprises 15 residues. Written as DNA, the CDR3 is TGTGCCAGTAGTATTCTTGGCGGGATGAACACTGAAGCTTTCTTT. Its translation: CASSILGGMNTEAFF.

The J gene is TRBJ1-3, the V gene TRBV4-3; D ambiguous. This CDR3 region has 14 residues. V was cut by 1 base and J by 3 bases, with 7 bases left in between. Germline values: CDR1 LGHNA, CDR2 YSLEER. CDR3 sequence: CASSQGHSGNTIYF. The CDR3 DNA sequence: TGCGCCAGCAGCCAAGGGCACAGTGGAAACACCATATATTTT.

The CDR3 bases are TGTGCCAGCTCACCTCCAGACAGGGCAAACATTCAGTACTTC. Translated: CASSPPDRANIQYF. The V gene is TRBV18, the J gene TRBJ2-4; 7 nucleotides line up with TRBD1. Germline V gene data show CDR1 as KGHSH and CDR2 as LQKENI. The CDR3 loop spans 14 amino acids. Germline trimming cut 3 bases from V and 6 bases from J; bases unmatched to any gene: 5.

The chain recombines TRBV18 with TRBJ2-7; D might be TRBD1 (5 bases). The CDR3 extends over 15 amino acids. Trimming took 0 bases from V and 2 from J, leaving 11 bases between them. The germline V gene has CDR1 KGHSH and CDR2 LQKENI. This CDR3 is CASSPPLTEAYEQYF. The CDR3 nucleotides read TGTGCCAGCTCACCACCGTTGACAGAAGCCTACGAGCAGTACTTC.

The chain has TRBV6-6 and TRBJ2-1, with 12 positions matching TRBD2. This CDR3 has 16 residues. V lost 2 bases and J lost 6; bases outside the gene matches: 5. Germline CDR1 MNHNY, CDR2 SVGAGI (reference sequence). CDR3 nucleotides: TGTGCCAGCAGTTACAGACTAGCGGGGGCCCTCAATGAGCAGTTCTTC. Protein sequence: CASSYRLAGALNEQFF.

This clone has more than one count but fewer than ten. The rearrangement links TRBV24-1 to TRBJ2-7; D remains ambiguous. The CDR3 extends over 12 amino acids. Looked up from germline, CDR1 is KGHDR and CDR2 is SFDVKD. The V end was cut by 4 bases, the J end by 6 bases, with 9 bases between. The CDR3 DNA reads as TGTGCCACCAGTGAGAAGTACGGCGAGCAGTACTTC. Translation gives CATSEKYGEQYF.

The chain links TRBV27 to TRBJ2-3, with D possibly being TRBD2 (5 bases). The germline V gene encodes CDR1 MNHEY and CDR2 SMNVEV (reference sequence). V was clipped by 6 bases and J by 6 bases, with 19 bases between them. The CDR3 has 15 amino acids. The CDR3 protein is CASSRRGSPADTQYF. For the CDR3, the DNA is TGTGCCAGCAGCCGACGGGGTAGTCCTGCCGATACGCAGTATTTT.

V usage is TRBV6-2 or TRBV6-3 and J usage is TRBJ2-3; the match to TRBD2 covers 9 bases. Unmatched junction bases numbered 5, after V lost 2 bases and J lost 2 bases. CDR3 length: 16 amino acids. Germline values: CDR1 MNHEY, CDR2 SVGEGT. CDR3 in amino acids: CASSYGLAGFTDTQYF. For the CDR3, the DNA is TGTGCCAGCAGTTACGGCCTAGCGGGGTTCACAGATACGCAGTATTTT.

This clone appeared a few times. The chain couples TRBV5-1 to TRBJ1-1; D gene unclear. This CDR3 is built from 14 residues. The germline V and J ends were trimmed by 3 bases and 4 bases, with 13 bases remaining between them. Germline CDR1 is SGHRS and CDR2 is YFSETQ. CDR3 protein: CASSSYPMATEAFF. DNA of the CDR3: TGCGCCAGCAGCTCGTACCCCATGGCCACTGAAGCTTTCTTT.

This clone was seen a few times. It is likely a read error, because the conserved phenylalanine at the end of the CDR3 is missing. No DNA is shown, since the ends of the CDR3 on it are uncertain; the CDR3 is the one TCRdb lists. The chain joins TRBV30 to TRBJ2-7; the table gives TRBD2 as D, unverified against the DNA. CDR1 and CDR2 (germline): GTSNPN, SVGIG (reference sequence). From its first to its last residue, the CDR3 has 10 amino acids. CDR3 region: CAWSVNRSIT.

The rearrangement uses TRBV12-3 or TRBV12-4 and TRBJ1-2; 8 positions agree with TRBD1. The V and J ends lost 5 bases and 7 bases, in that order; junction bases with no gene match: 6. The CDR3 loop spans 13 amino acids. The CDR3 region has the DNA TGTGCCAGCAGTCTATGGACAGGGTCTGGCTACACCTTC. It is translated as CASSLWTGSGYTF.

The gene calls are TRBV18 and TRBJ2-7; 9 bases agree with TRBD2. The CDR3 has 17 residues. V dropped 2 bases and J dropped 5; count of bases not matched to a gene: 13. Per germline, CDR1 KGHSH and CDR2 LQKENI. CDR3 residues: CASSPIAGALGGNEQYF. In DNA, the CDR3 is TGTGCCAGCTCACCAATAGCGGGAGCCCTTGGGGGCAACGAGCAGTACTTC.

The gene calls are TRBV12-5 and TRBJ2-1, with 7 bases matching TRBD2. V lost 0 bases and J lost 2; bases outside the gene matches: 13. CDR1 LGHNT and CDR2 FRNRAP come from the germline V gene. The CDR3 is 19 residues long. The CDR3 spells CASGLVPLGGGPPYNEQFF. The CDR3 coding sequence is TGTGCTAGTGGTTTGGTACCGTTGGGGGGAGGGCCACCCTACAATGAGCAGTTCTTC.